The 26 T cell receptor beta chains below come from one sample, sequenced in a study of CD8 T cells in Susac syndrome. Reverse transcription of 0.5 to 1 ug RNA was performed with random hexamers. TCRdb re-called the immunoSEQ multiplex PCR reads through MiXCR, storing one row per CDR3 protein. The repertoire holds 190,000 or so distinct CDR3 sequences, with 90% to 95% as singletons. The specimen sequenced was CD4+ T cells from PBMCs. The receptors here all came from a human donor with multiple sclerosis.

This sequence joins TRBV4-2 and TRBJ2-3; D is unresolved. The CDR3 is 13 amino acids. Trimming left V 4 bases short and J 0 bases short, with 5 bases between. CDR1 and CDR2 (germline): LGHNA, YNFKEQ. The CDR3 coding sequence is TGTGCCAGCAGCCCACTTAGCACAGATACGCAGTATTTT. Translation: CASSPLSTDTQYF.

J is TRBJ2-7 and V is TRBV3-1, with D unresolved. Trimming took 4 bases from V and 8 from J, leaving 9 bases between them. Germline V gives CDR1 LGHDT, CDR2 YNNKEL (reference sequence). The length of the CDR3 is 11 residues. CDR3 DNA sequence: TGTGCCAGCAGCCTCGCAGAGCAGCAGTACTTC. Protein: CASSLAEQQYF.

The chain has TRBV6-6 and TRBJ2-2; the D is unclear. V lost 6 bases, J lost 3 bases, and 14 bases lay in between. The CDR3 length is 15 residues. Germline V CDR1 and CDR2: MNHNY, SVGAGI (reference sequence). The DNA of the CDR3 is TGTGCCAGCAGGGAACTACAAAGGGACACCGGGGAGCTGTTTTTT. As protein: CASRELQRDTGELFF.

The chain couples TRBV9 to TRBJ1-1, with 8 bases identical to TRBD1. CDR3 size: 16 residues. CDR1 SGDLS and CDR2 YYNGEE come from the germline V gene. V was clipped by 4 bases and J by 0 bases; unmatched bases: 8. The CDR3 region has the DNA TGTGCCAGCAGCTTCTCAGGGGGCTTGATGAACACTGAAGCTTTCTTT. It codes for CASSFSGGLMNTEAFF.

This sequence joins TRBV20-1 and TRBJ2-7; D remains unclear. The CDR3 is made up of 11 amino acids. Between the trimmed V and J ends, which lost 6 bases and 6 bases, there was a span of 12 bases. Germline V gene sequence: CDR1 DFQATT, CDR2 SNEGSKA (reference sequence). The CDR3 DNA follows: TGCAGTGCCCACCGTGTGGGCGAGCAGTACTTC. This translates into CSAHRVGEQYF.

The CDR3 is CASSRQGASQPQHF. DNA of the CDR3: TGTGCCAGCAGCCGACAGGGGGCTAGTCAGCCCCAGCATTTT. The V gene is TRBV5-6, the J gene TRBJ1-5; 10 nucleotides line up with TRBD1. V lost 4 bases to trimming and J lost 6 bases; unmatched junction nucleotides: 4. Germline CDR1 and CDR2: SGHDT and YYEEEE. The CDR3 runs to 14 residues.

The chain is built from TRBV20-1 and TRBJ2-7; D is perhaps TRBD1 (6 bases). Trimming left V 3 bases short and J 3 bases short, with 12 bases between. This CDR3 contains 13 residues. Germline CDR1 reads DFQATT; CDR2 reads SNEGSKA (reference sequence). CDR3 coding DNA: TGCAGTGCTAGGACAGGAACCTACTACGAGCAGTACTTC. Its translation is CSARTGTYYEQYF.

This chain links TRBV12-3 or TRBV12-4 with TRBJ1-2, with D unclear. V lost 3 bases and J 8 bases, leaving 13 bases between the germline ends. The CDR3 contains 13 residues. CDR3 sequence reads: CASSFGPFGGYTF. The DNA of the CDR3 is TGTGCCAGCAGTTTTGGGCCTTTCGGGGGCTACACCTTC.

This clonotype has only one observation. This chain connects TRBV30 to TRBJ1-1, with D unclear. Germline V gene sequence: CDR1 GTSNPN, CDR2 SVGIG (reference sequence). V was pared by 5 bases and J by 4 bases, with 14 bases between. There are 13 residues in the CDR3. The CDR3 DNA sequence: TGTGCCTGGGGAGACCCCGGCGGCACTGAAGCTTTCTTT. Translation gives CAWGDPGGTEAFF. The full variable domain, its missing parts supplied by reference TRBV30 and TRBJ1-1, is SQTIHQWPATLVQPVGSPLSLECTVEGTSNPNLYWYRQAAGRGLQLLFYSVGIGQISSEVPQNLSASRPQDRQFILSSKKLLLSDSGFYLCAWGDPGGTEAFFGQGTRLTVV.

The J gene is TRBJ1-2, the V gene TRBV7-2; 9 bases map to TRBD1. The J segment lost 2 bases and the V segment lost 6 bases, leaving 4 bases of the junction unmatched. From germline, CDR1 is SGHTA and CDR2 FQGNSA. The CDR3 totals 14 residues. The CDR3 spells CASRDTGGNYGYTF. CDR3 nucleotide sequence: TGTGCCAGCAGGGATACAGGGGGCAACTATGGCTACACCTTC.

V and J are TRBV30 and TRBJ1-2; D uncertain. The CDR3 is 12 amino acids. Trimming took 0 bases from V and 4 from J, leaving 6 bases between them. Germline CDR1 reads GTSNPN; CDR2 reads SVGIG (reference sequence). The CDR3 nucleotides are TGTGCCTGGAGTGTATGGATCTATGGCTACACCTTC. It translates to CAWSVWIYGYTF. Looking up the rest from reference TRBV30 and TRBJ1-2 gives the full variable domain: SQTIHQWPATLVQPVGSPLSLECTVEGTSNPNLYWYRQAAGRGLQLLFYSVGIGQISSEVPQNLSASRPQDRQFILSSKKLLLSDSGFYLCAWSVWIYGYTFGSGTRLTVV.

The chain combines TRBV5-1 with TRBJ1-4; no definite D call. This CDR3 has 13 amino acids. Trimming pared 0 bases from V and 8 bases from J, leaving 8 bases between. Germline lookup yields CDR1 SGHRS and CDR2 YFSETQ. DNA of the CDR3: TGCGCCAGCAGCTTGGAAGTAGGAGAAAAACTGTTTTTT. Encoded protein: CASSLEVGEKLFF.

This clonotype has just one count. The gene calls are TRBV20-1 and TRBJ2-3; 13 bases agree with TRBD2. CDR1 is DFQATT and CDR2 is SNEGSKA in the germline V gene (reference sequence). The CDR3 totals 16 residues. V was pared by 3 bases and J by 3 bases, with 6 bases of the junction left unmatched. CDR3 DNA sequence: TGCAGTGCTAGTATACTAGCGGGAGGGCCGACAGATACGCAGTATTTT. It yields the protein CSASILAGGPTDTQYF.

The gene calls are TRBV29-1 and TRBJ2-1; D gene ambiguous. The germline V gene encodes CDR1 SQVTM and CDR2 ANQGSEA. The CDR3 runs 11 residues. Trimming took 6 bases from V and 12 from J, leaving 15 bases between them. In DNA form, the CDR3 reads TGCAGCGTCATCCCGATAAGTTGGCAGTTCTTC. This codes for CSVIPISWQFF.

The chain has TRBV15 and TRBJ1-4, with TRBD1 as a possible D gene (6 bases). CDR3 length: 16 amino acids. With 1 base removed from V and 7 bases from J, the gap between germline ends came to 16 bases. Per germline, CDR1 LNHNV and CDR2 YYDKDF (reference sequence). CDR3 in amino acids: CATSRAKRGRSEKLFF. CDR3 coding DNA: TGTGCCACCAGCAGAGCCAAACGGGGGCGGAGTGAAAAACTGTTTTTT.

This clonotype was detected once. V and J are TRBV18 and TRBJ1-1; no definite D call. V was shortened by 5 bases and J by 1 base, with 11 bases between the two germline ends. The CDR3 sequence is 14 residues long. Germline CDR1 KGHSH, CDR2 LQKENI. CDR3 loop: CASSKFGENTEAFF. The CDR3 bases are TGTGCCAGCTCAAAATTCGGGGAGAACACTGAAGCTTTCTTT.

The V gene is TRBV30, the J gene TRBJ2-3; D gene ambiguous. Germline V gives CDR1 GTSNPN, CDR2 SVGIG (reference sequence). Trimming pared 4 bases from V and 6 bases from J, leaving 8 bases between. The CDR3 has 11 residues. Here the CDR3 reads CAWTLGDTQYF. The CDR3, as DNA: TGTGCCTGGACCCTGGGGGATACGCAGTATTTT.

V usage is TRBV7-9 and J usage is TRBJ2-7; TRBD2 is a possible D gene (5 bases). Trimming took 6 bases from V and 6 from J, leaving 12 bases between them. Germline V gene lookup returns CDR1 SEHNR and CDR2 FQNEAQ (reference sequence). The CDR3 is 12 residues long. CDR3 nucleotide sequence: TGTGCCAGCAGTTGGCGGGCTGCCGAGCAGTACTTC. Amino acid sequence: CASSWRAAEQYF.

V gene TRBV7-9 combines with J gene TRBJ2-3; 9 bases agree with TRBD2. Germline V gene data show CDR1 as SEHNR and CDR2 as FQNEAQ (reference sequence). The CDR3 covers 14 residues. The V segment lost 5 bases and the J segment 7 bases; nucleotides outside the gene matches: 7. CDR3 protein: CASSQRGDGYTQYF. The CDR3 nucleotides are TGTGCCAGCAGCCAGCGGGGGGATGGTTATACGCAGTATTTT.

The chain carries TRBV5-1 and TRBJ2-3; D is possibly TRBD2 (6 bases). Trimming took off 0 bases at V and 0 bases at J, with 11 bases between the two ends. From germline, CDR1 is SGHRS and CDR2 YFSETQ. This CDR3 comprises 16 residues. CDR3 residues: CASSLAVSGSTDTQYF. The CDR3 nucleotides are TGCGCCAGCAGCTTGGCCGTTAGCGGAAGCACAGATACGCAGTATTTT. The whole variable domain, filled in from reference TRBV5-1 and TRBJ2-3, reads KAGVTQTPRYLIKTRGQQVTLSCSPISGHRSVSWYQQTPGQGLQFLFEYFSETQRNKGNFPGRFSGRQFSNSRSEMNVSTLELGDSALYLCASSLAVSGSTDTQYFGPGTRLTVL.

The CDR3: CASSLRGGDRGSTTNEKLFF. The CDR3 DNA reads TGTGCCAGCAGCCTACGAGGGGGGGACAGGGGATCGACGACCAATGAAAAACTGTTTTTT. The J gene is TRBJ1-4, the V gene TRBV4-2; 10 positions agree with TRBD1. Germline V gene sequence: CDR1 LGHNA, CDR2 YNFKEQ. CDR3 length: 20 residues. With 4 bases clipped from V and 5 bases from J, the junction kept 19 bases outside the gene matches.

The sample holds one count of this clonotype. This sequence joins TRBV5-1 and TRBJ1-1, with a tentative D call TRBD1 (5 bases). Germline V gene lookup returns CDR1 SGHRS and CDR2 YFSETQ. The CDR3 extends over 14 amino acids. The V end lost 5 bases, the J end lost 1 base, and 12 bases lay between the germline ends. The CDR3 DNA reads TGCGCCAGCAGGGCCGGAAGGGGGAACACTGAAGCTTTCTTT. Translated: CASRAGRGNTEAFF.

This clonotype was found once. V gene TRBV27 combines with J gene TRBJ1-5; maybe TRBD1 (5 bases). The V gene's germline CDR1 is MNHEY and CDR2 SMNVEV (reference sequence). The CDR3 extends over 16 amino acids. V was clipped by 5 bases and J by 6 bases, with 20 bases between them. CDR3 DNA: TGTGCCAGCAGTCCCTCGGGAGGGCTAAGGGGTCAGCCCCAGCATTTT. Its protein product is CASSPSGGLRGQPQHF.

The count of this clonotype is one. The chain has TRBV2 and TRBJ1-2; D ambiguous. The ends were cut back, 2 bases at V and 3 bases at J, with 10 bases in the middle. The CDR3 length is 14 residues. CDR1 SNHLY and CDR2 FYNNEI come from the germline V gene. The CDR3 DNA reads TGTGCCAGCAGTGAAACTGGATTTGACTATGGCTACACCTTC. It translates to CASSETGFDYGYTF.

CDR3 DNA: TGTGCCAGCAGCCAAGCCGCGGGCACAGATACGCAGTATTTT. Amino acids: CASSQAAGTDTQYF. The rearrangement uses TRBV4-2 and TRBJ2-3; D uncertain. V lost 1 base and J lost 1, with 6 bases in between. This CDR3 is 14 amino acids long. Germline V gene data show CDR1 as LGHNA and CDR2 as YNFKEQ.

The V call is TRBV18, the J call TRBJ1-1; no definite D call. Between the trimmed V and J ends, which lost 11 bases and 4 bases, there was a span of 17 bases. Germline CDR1 KGHSH, CDR2 LQKENI. This CDR3 is built from 13 residues. The CDR3 is CAQRPGLGTEAFF. The CDR3 nucleotides are TGTGCCCAGCGTCCGGGATTGGGCACTGAAGCTTTCTTT.